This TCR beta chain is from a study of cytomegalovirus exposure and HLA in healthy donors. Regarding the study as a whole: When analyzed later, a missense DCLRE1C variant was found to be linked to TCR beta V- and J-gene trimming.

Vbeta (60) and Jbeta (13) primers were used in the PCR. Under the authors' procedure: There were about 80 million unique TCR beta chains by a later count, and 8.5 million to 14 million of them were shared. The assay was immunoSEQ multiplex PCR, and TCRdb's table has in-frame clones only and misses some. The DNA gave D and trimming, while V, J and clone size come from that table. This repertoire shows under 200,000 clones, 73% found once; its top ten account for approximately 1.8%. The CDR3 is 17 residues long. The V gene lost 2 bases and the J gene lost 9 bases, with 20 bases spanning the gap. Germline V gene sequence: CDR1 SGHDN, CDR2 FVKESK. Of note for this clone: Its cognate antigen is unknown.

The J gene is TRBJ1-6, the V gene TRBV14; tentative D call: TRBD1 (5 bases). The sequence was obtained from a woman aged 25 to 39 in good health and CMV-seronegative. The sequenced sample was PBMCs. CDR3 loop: CASSQTGPVNIGSPLHF. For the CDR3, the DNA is TGTGCCAGCAGCCAAACAGGCCCTGTGAATATAGGTTCACCCCTCCACTTT.